This TCR beta chain derives from a study of OX40 agonist ivuxolimab in advanced cancers. Study background: Across the patients, intravenous ivuxolimab was delivered every 2 weeks at 0.01 to 10 mg/kg. Broader study findings: Circulating CD4+ and CD8+ T cells showed clonal expansion by week 6 at 0.1 to 3.0 mg/kg. Fewer expanded clones were found on average in CD4+ than in CD8+ T cells.

Patients had blood sampled at baseline and again on cycle 4 day 1 and cycle 7 day 1. Note on this clone: Antigen: not known.

The CDR3 contains 14 residues. V trimming: 7 bases; J trimming: 2 bases; junction bases outside the gene matches: 2. The germline V gene has CDR1 LNHNV and CDR2 YYDKDF (reference sequence). The assay was immunoSEQ multiplex PCR, and TCRdb's table has in-frame clones only and misses some. The sample lists about 73,000 clones, 70% to 90% occurring once. This rearrangement joins TRBV15 to TRBJ2-3, with 11 nucleotides matching TRBD2. The sequencing used CD4+ or CD8+ T cells sorted from blood, collected in a trial of the OX40 agonist ivuxolimab. The sequence derives from an adult with an advanced solid tumor such as melanoma, head and neck, liver or kidney cancer. The CDR3 bases are TGTGCCACCAAGACTAGCGGGATCACAGATACGCAGTATTTT. Translating gives CATKTSGITDTQYF.